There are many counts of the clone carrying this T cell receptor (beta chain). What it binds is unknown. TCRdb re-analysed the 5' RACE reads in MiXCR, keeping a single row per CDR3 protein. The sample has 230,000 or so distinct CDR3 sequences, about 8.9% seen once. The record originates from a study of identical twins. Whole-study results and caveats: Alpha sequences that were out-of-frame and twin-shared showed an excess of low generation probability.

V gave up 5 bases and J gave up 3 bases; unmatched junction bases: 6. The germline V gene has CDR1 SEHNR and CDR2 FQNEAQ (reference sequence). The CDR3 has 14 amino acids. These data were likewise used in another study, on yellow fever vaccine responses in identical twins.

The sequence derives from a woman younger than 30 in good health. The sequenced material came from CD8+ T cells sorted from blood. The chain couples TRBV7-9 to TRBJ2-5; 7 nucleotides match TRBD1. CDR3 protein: CASSPETGKETQYF. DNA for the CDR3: TGTGCCAGCAGCCCAGAGACAGGGAAAGAGACCCAGTACTTC.